This passage covers 27 T cell receptor beta chains from one sample sequenced in a study of shared clonotypes between healthy human individuals (dated by TCRdb to about 2020). Library creation used the immunoSEQ multiplex PCR assay. TCRdb re-hosts the immuneACCESS table, in-frame sequences only. Its copies lack some clones; in the studies checked, an unresolved V gene accounts for under half of them, and the cause for the rest is not known. Here the sample has hundreds of thousands of clones; almost 97% occur a single time. Together, the top ten hold 0.045% to 0.07% of the sample. The sequenced sample was naive CD4+ T cells sorted from blood. The cell subset or site label for this specimen denotes: CD45RA+ positively selected. The receptors were gathered from a woman in her thirties in good health.

This chain connects TRBV19 to TRBJ2-3; 11 bases agree with TRBD2. Germline CDR1 LNHDA, CDR2 SQIVND (reference sequence). The CDR3 covers 16 residues. V shed 5 bases and J 4 bases; nucleotides not matched to a gene: 8. The CDR3 spells CASSVETSGIADTQYF. The CDR3 nucleotides read TGTGCCAGTAGTGTTGAGACTAGCGGGATAGCAGATACGCAGTATTTT.

The V call is TRBV7-9, the J call TRBJ1-1; TRBD1 might be the D (6 bases). CDR1 SEHNR and CDR2 FQNEAQ come from the germline V gene (reference sequence). V was pared by 1 base and J by 0 bases, with 21 bases between. The CDR3 totals 19 residues. CDR3 nucleotides: TGTGCCAGCAGCTTAGGTTTGGTAGGGGGGGCCAACATGAACACTGAAGCTTTCTTT. Protein product: CASSLGLVGGANMNTEAFF.

DNA for the CDR3: TGTGCCAGCAGTGAAAGCCAGGGGGCTACAGATACGCAGTATTTT. This gives the protein CASSESQGATDTQYF. The chain joins TRBV6-1 to TRBJ2-3; 8 nucleotides align to TRBD1. The germline V gene has CDR1 MNHNS and CDR2 SASEGT. V gave up 2 bases and J gave up 3 bases; unmatched junction bases: 4. The CDR3 consists of 15 residues.

Worth noting for this clone: Other DNA sequences of this sample code for an identical CDR3. The V and J genes are TRBV5-1 and TRBJ2-7; maybe TRBD2 (5 bases). Trimming removed 4 bases at V and 3 bases at J, with 8 bases between. The CDR3 totals 12 residues. Germline V gene lookup returns CDR1 SGHRS and CDR2 YFSETQ. CDR3 coding DNA: TGCGCCAGCAGCGCGGGTCACTACGAGCAGTACTTC. This sequence encodes CASSAGHYEQYF.

J is TRBJ1-3 and V is TRBV28; D is unresolved. CDR3 length: 15 amino acids. Trimming cost V 8 bases and J 2 bases, with 16 bases left between them. Germline V gives CDR1 MDHEN, CDR2 SYDVKM. CDR3 DNA sequence: TGTGCCAGCGGCACGCGGATGAGTCCTGGAAACACCATATATTTT. Protein product: CASGTRMSPGNTIYF.

The chain uses TRBV7-2 and TRBJ2-5, with TRBD1 identical over 7 bases. Germline assignment: CDR1 SGHTA and CDR2 FQGNSA. The CDR3 runs to 18 residues. J gave up 3 bases and V 5 bases, and 18 bases lay outside the gene matches. The CDR3 region is CASSLGLPWGTEEETQYF. CDR3 bases: TGTGCCAGCAGCCTAGGCCTGCCCTGGGGGACAGAAGAAGAGACCCAGTACTTC.

This chain links TRBV5-4 with TRBJ2-7; 7 nucleotides match TRBD2. CDR1 and CDR2 from the germline V gene are SGHNT and YYREEE (reference sequence). This CDR3 spans 15 amino acids. Trimming at V came to 0 bases and at J to 2 bases, leaving 5 bases not matched to a gene. The CDR3 spells CASSLGGSRTYEQYF. The CDR3 nucleotides are TGTGCCAGCAGCTTGGGCGGGAGCAGAACCTACGAGCAGTACTTC.

The gene calls are TRBV10-3 and TRBJ1-1; TRBD1 might be the D (6 bases). In germline, CDR1 is ENHRY, CDR2 SYGVKD. V gave up 6 bases and J gave up 6 bases, with 17 bases separating them. CDR3 length equals 14 residues. The CDR3 sequence: CAISSEGVGAEAFF. CDR3 nucleotide sequence: TGTGCCATCAGCTCGGAGGGGGTCGGCGCTGAAGCTTTCTTT.

The V call is TRBV11-3, the J call TRBJ2-1, with TRBD2 identical over 7 bases. Germline V CDR1 and CDR2: SGHNT, YENEEA. The CDR3 runs 15 residues. Germline trimming cut 5 bases from V and 5 bases from J; bases unmatched to any gene: 9. CDR3 in DNA: TGTGCCAGCAGCCTCCTTCCGGGACTACACAATGAGCAGTTCTTC. Its translation: CASSLLPGLHNEQFF.

This clone was found once. The chain recombines TRBV19 with TRBJ2-1, with D hard to call. Trimming stripped 5 bases from V and 3 bases from J, with 8 bases between. The CDR3 runs 13 residues. The germline gives CDR1 LNHDA, CDR2 SQIVND (reference sequence). This CDR3 is CASSDLYYNEQFF. The CDR3 DNA sequence: TGTGCCAGTAGTGATCTATACTACAATGAGCAGTTCTTC.

On this clone itself: This sample also contains other DNA sequences that code for the same CDR3. The chain links TRBV11-2 to TRBJ2-2; the D is unclear. The CDR3 spans 14 residues. Trimming cost V 1 base and J 0 bases, with 3 bases left between them. The germline CDR1 and CDR2 sequences are SGHAT and FQNNGV. The CDR3 nucleotides read TGTGCCAGCAGCTTAGGTGCGAACACCGGGGAGCTGTTTTTT. Encoded protein: CASSLGANTGELFF.

The V and J genes are TRBV12-5 and TRBJ1-5; D possibly corresponds to TRBD1 (5 bases). Trimming shortened V by 8 bases and J by 3 bases, and 8 bases separated the two germline ends. Per germline, CDR1 LGHNT and CDR2 FRNRAP. The CDR3 covers 12 residues. The CDR3 reads CASSRDNQPQHF. CDR3 coding DNA: TGTGCTAGTTCCAGGGACAATCAGCCCCAGCATTTT. The entire variable domain, with the rest obtained from reference TRBV12-5 and TRBJ1-5, is as follows: DARVTQTPRHKVTEMGQEVTMRCQPILGHNTVFWYRQTMMQGLELLAYFRNRAPLDDSGMPKDRFSAEMPDATLATLKIQPSEPRDSAVYFCASSRDNQPQHFGDGTRLSIL.

The V gene is TRBV19, the J gene TRBJ1-1; TRBD1 aligns across 8 bases. The germline V gene encodes CDR1 LNHDA and CDR2 SQIVND (reference sequence). This CDR3 contains 13 residues. With 9 bases clipped from V and 11 bases from J, the junction kept 14 bases outside the gene matches. CDR3 loop: CASTSQQGARAFF. For the CDR3, the DNA is TGTGCCAGCACCTCCCAGCAGGGGGCTAGGGCTTTCTTT.

This clone was seen only once. The gene calls are TRBV5-1 and TRBJ2-7; D unresolved. The germline gives CDR1 SGHRS, CDR2 YFSETQ. This CDR3 is built from 15 residues. The ends were cut back, 5 bases at V and 0 bases at J, with 15 bases in the middle. The CDR3 region is CASSPTSKVSYEQYF. CDR3 DNA sequence: TGCGCCAGCAGTCCGACCTCGAAAGTCTCCTACGAGCAGTACTTC.

This clone was counted a single time. The genes are TRBV5-1 and TRBJ2-7; D gene unclear. In germline, CDR1 is SGHRS, CDR2 YFSETQ. This CDR3 contains 14 residues. The V end lost 0 bases, the J end lost 2 bases, and 9 bases lay between the germline ends. CDR3 coding DNA: TGCGCCAGCAGCTTGGCCCCGGAGACCTACGAGCAGTACTTC. Its translation is CASSLAPETYEQYF.

This rearrangement joins TRBV6-5 to TRBJ1-2, with a tentative D call TRBD1 (5 bases). V was pared by 2 bases and J by 8 bases, with 12 bases between. This CDR3 has 13 amino acids. Per the germline V gene, CDR1 is MNHEY and CDR2 is SVGAGI. In DNA form, the CDR3 reads TGTGCCAGCAGTTACCTCCAGACAGAGGGCTACACCTTC. This gives the protein CASSYLQTEGYTF.

V is TRBV18 and J is TRBJ2-2, with TRBD1 matching 10 bases. CDR1 is KGHSH, CDR2 LQKENI, per germline. This CDR3 has 15 amino acids. The V gene end was trimmed by 6 bases and the J gene end by 3 bases; junction bases not matched to a gene: 4. Here the CDR3 DNA reads TGTGCCAGCTCCGACAGGGGGCGCGACACCGGGGAGCTGTTTTTT. Translated: CASSDRGRDTGELFF.

V gene TRBV28 combines with J gene TRBJ2-1; TRBD2 aligns across 7 bases. The CDR3 runs to 16 residues. Germline CDR1 MDHEN, CDR2 SYDVKM. Losses at the gene ends were 5 bases for V and 4 bases for J; bases not matched to a gene: 11. The CDR3 sequence: CASSASREERYNEQFF. The CDR3 nucleotides read TGTGCCAGCAGTGCATCCCGGGAGGAGAGGTACAATGAGCAGTTCTTC.

The V call is TRBV5-5, the J call TRBJ1-2, with TRBD1 identical over 8 bases. The J segment lost 3 bases and the V segment lost 6 bases, leaving 10 bases of the junction unmatched. The germline CDR1 and CDR2 sequences are SGHKS and YYEKEE (reference sequence). This CDR3 contains 15 residues. CDR3 nucleotide sequence: TGTGCCAGCACCGCGGCCCCAGGGGGCGACTATGGCTACACCTTC. Residues: CASTAAPGGDYGYTF.

CDR3 sequence (DNA): TGTGCCACCATGAGGTTGGGGTACTTCATTCAGTACTTC. It specifies CATMRLGYFIQYF. The chain recombines TRBV6-1 with TRBJ2-4, with D hard to call. The length of the CDR3 is 13 residues. Germline V lookup: CDR1 MNHNS, CDR2 SASEGT. V was trimmed by 10 bases and J by 9 bases, leaving 19 bases between them.

The chain recombines TRBV28 with TRBJ2-7; possibly TRBD2 for D (6 bases). CDR1 MDHEN and CDR2 SYDVKM come from the germline V gene. This CDR3 comprises 13 residues. Trimming removed 2 bases from V and 3 bases from J, with 8 bases in between. Here the CDR3 DNA reads TGTGCCAGCAGTTTACCGGAGGGCTACGAGCAGTACTTC. It specifies CASSLPEGYEQYF.

The rearrangement links TRBV27 to TRBJ2-5, with 15 positions matching TRBD2. Germline V lookup: CDR1 MNHEY, CDR2 SMNVEV (reference sequence). The CDR3 consists of 17 residues. V shed 6 bases and J 4 bases; nucleotides not matched to a gene: 9. For the CDR3, the DNA is TGTGCCAGCAGCGAACTAGGACTAGCGGGAGGGTTAGAGACCCAGTACTTC. It specifies CASSELGLAGGLETQYF.

The CDR3: CASSQDLGRPGHLSEQYF. CDR3 coding DNA: TGCGCCAGCAGCCAAGATCTCGGCCGTCCGGGACATCTTTCGGAGCAGTACTTC. The rearrangement links TRBV4-1 to TRBJ2-7; D possibly corresponds to TRBD1 (6 bases). This CDR3 has 18 amino acids. Germline values: CDR1 MGHRA, CDR2 YSYEKL. Trimming removed 0 bases from V and 7 bases from J, with 25 bases in between.

This chain links TRBV10-3 with TRBJ2-1, with 10 bases fitting TRBD1. V dropped 4 bases and J dropped 4; count of bases not matched to a gene: 4. CDR1 is ENHRY and CDR2 is SYGVKD in the germline V gene. The CDR3 length is 15 residues. The CDR3 sequence: CAISGPGQGYNEQFF. CDR3 coding DNA: TGTGCCATCAGTGGCCCGGGACAGGGGTACAATGAGCAGTTCTTC.

The J gene is TRBJ1-2, the V gene TRBV4-1, with D unclear. The CDR3 is made up of 14 amino acids. Germline V gene lookup returns CDR1 MGHRA and CDR2 YSYEKL. Deletions cut 4 bases from V and 0 bases from J, with 9 bases between. The CDR3 nucleotides read TGCGCCAGCAGCCCCCCCGGGGCTAACTATGGCTACACCTTC. Protein product: CASSPPGANYGYTF.

The gene calls are TRBV4-1 and TRBJ2-6; D might be TRBD2 (6 bases). With 4 bases removed from V and 1 base from J, the gap between germline ends came to 11 bases. The CDR3 contains 16 residues. Germline CDR1 MGHRA, CDR2 YSYEKL. CDR3 residues: CASSPHAGSGANVLTF. CDR3 nucleotide sequence: TGCGCCAGCAGCCCTCATGCGGGGTCTGGGGCCAACGTCCTGACTTTC.

For this clone: At one boundary the junction diverges from the germline segment, which might be a read error. The chain couples TRBV28 to TRBJ1-4, with D unresolved. This CDR3 contains 13 residues. From germline, CDR1 is MDHEN and CDR2 SYDVKM. CDR3 sequence: CASSITTSEKLFF. In nucleotides, the CDR3 is TGTGCCAGCAGTATCACCACTAGTGAAAAACTGTTTTTT.